This T cell receptor (beta chain) was captured by sequencing in a study of blood T cell repertoires in COVID-19. From germline, CDR1 is SGHTA and CDR2 FQGNSA. The CDR3 extends over 14 amino acids. The V segment lost 1 base and the J segment 6 bases; nucleotides outside the gene matches: 5. The repertoire was sequenced with immunoSEQ multiplex PCR; TCRdb's copy has only in-frame clones and lacks some. The repertoire holds about 400,000 clones, with approximately 88% as singletons. The TCR originated in a man aged 40-50 years with acute or convalescent COVID-19. The chain has TRBV7-2 and TRBJ1-2; 7 bases fit TRBD1. The sequencing input was peripheral blood. The CDR3 nucleotides are TGTGCCAGCAGCTTAGGATTGACAGGGAATGGCTACACCTTC. It yields the protein CASSLGLTGNGYTF.